Following are 6 T cell receptor beta chains from one sample sequenced in a study of Graves' ophthalmopathy and Graves' hyperthyroidism. The authors amplified TCR beta CDR3 regions from RNA transcripts. First-round RT-PCR relied on HTBI primers, and a second-round multiplex PCR came next. MiXCR was run by TCRdb on the multiplex PCR reads, yielding one entry per CDR3 protein. In the table there are hundreds of thousands of distinct CDR3 sequences, about two fifths of which are singletons. The source material was peripheral blood. Receptors were obtained from an adult man with Graves' ophthalmopathy.

The chain has TRBV19 and TRBJ2-7; 9 bases map to TRBD1. From germline, CDR1 is LNHDA and CDR2 SQIVND (reference sequence). J gave up 0 bases and V 6 bases, and 6 bases lay outside the gene matches. The CDR3 extends over 15 amino acids. CDR3 in DNA: TGTGCCAGTAGACTCACGGGACAGGGCTCCTACGAGCAGTACTTC. Translated: CASRLTGQGSYEQYF.

The chain couples TRBV20-1 to TRBJ1-1; D remains unclear. The CDR3 contains 15 residues. Trimming removed 3 bases at V and 5 bases at J, with 19 bases between. Germline lookup yields CDR1 DFQATT and CDR2 SNEGSKA (reference sequence). For the CDR3, the DNA is TGCAGTGCTAGCAGTGTTTGGGGAGGAGAGACTGAAGCTTTCTTT. Translating gives CSASSVWGGETEAFF.

CDR3 bases: TGTGCCAGCAGGGGACTGACAGGGTCTTTTGAAGCTTTCTTT. This codes for CASRGLTGSFEAFF. The chain carries TRBV2 and TRBJ1-1; 7 bases are a match to TRBD1. V gave up 6 bases and J gave up 7 bases; unmatched junction bases: 11. The CDR3 spans 14 residues. CDR1 and CDR2 from the germline V gene are SNHLY and FYNNEI.

There are many counts of this clonotype. The gene calls are TRBV14 and TRBJ1-1; no clear D gene. There are 14 residues in the CDR3. The V and J ends lost 2 bases and 1 base respectively, with 8 bases between them. Germline V gene sequence: CDR1 SGHDN, CDR2 FVKESK. CDR3 coding DNA: TGTGCCAGCAGCCAAACGGGAAGGAACACTGAAGCTTTCTTT. Protein sequence: CASSQTGRNTEAFF.

This clonotype was recorded at least ten times. The rearrangement joins TRBV10-3 to TRBJ1-2; 7 bases map to TRBD1. Per the germline V gene, CDR1 is ENHRY and CDR2 is SYGVKD. The length of the CDR3 is 13 residues. V dropped 4 bases and J dropped 3; count of bases not matched to a gene: 2. The CDR3 is CAISVDRDYGYTF. CDR3 DNA: TGTGCCATCAGTGTCGACAGGGACTATGGCTACACCTTC.

This clonotype was recorded many times. The rearrangement links TRBV12-3 or TRBV12-4 to TRBJ2-7; D not certain. Trimming removed 3 bases from V and 0 bases from J, with 9 bases in between. The CDR3 extends over 14 amino acids. CDR3 DNA sequence: TGTGCCAGCAGTTTCGAGCGAGGCTCCTACGAGCAGTACTTC. Its protein is CASSFERGSYEQYF.